This T cell receptor (beta chain) is from a study of Ad26.COV2.S vaccination and SARS-CoV-2 variants. Study details: The study gave Ad26.COV2.S intramuscularly, once or twice 56 days apart. Study-wide points: Estimates derived from TCR breadth and depth analyses may have underestimated total T cell responses.

Profiled with immunoSEQ multiplex PCR; TCRdb holds only in-frame clones, not every one. The table lists about 350,000 clones, roughly 90% of them singletons, with around 5% in the top ten. Remarks on this clone: What it binds is not known.

Treatment of the sample: about 20 received Ad26.COV2.S at low or high dose, single or two shots; about 5 received placebo; per-sample allocation not given. Specimens were obtained on day 63 following the first vaccine or placebo injection. Germline loops: CDR1 MNHEY, CDR2 SVGAGI. V lost 2 bases to trimming and J lost 1 base, with 6 bases between them. The CDR3 runs 14 residues. The chain has TRBV6-5 and TRBJ2-1, with D perhaps TRBD2 (6 bases). This TCR came from a person aged 18-60 years who received the Ad26.COV2.S COVID-19 vaccine or a placebo. Sequencing used peripheral blood, obtained in a trial of Ad26.COV2.S vaccine versus placebo. CDR3 nucleotide sequence: TGTGCCAGCAGTTACAGCGGGTCCTACAATGAGCAGTTCTTC. Its translation is CASSYSGSYNEQFF.